The next 22 T cell receptor beta chains were all read from a single sample in a study of T-cell memory formation after mild COVID-19. TCRdb re-derived calls from the 5' RACE reads in MiXCR, one entry per CDR3 protein. Of around 35,000 distinct CDR3 sequences listed, 7% to 9.5% were seen once; the top ten hold approximately 29%. The sequencing sample was made of PBMCs or a T cell subset sorted from them (not recorded which). All receptors derive from a man younger than 35 who had mild COVID-19 (a few samples of this study predate the infection). Cell type and time point are not known.

This clonotype was counted a few times. The genes are TRBV6-2 or TRBV6-3 and TRBJ2-3; D is tentatively TRBD1 or TRBD2 (5 bases each). Trimming left V 5 bases short and J 7 bases short, with 10 bases between. In germline, CDR1 is MNHEY, CDR2 SVGEGT. This CDR3 is 12 amino acids long. The CDR3 is CASSGTVNTQYF. The DNA for the CDR3 is TGTGCCAGCAGTGGGACGGTTAATACGCAGTATTTT.

This sequence joins TRBV2 and TRBJ2-5; D gene uncertain. The V gene's germline CDR1 is SNHLY and CDR2 FYNNEI. This CDR3 spans 14 amino acids. V lost 7 bases, J lost 2 bases, and 14 bases lay in between. The CDR3 sequence is CASILDGVQETQYF. For the CDR3, the DNA is TGTGCCAGCATATTGGACGGAGTTCAAGAGACCCAGTACTTC.

This clonotype was observed many times. The gene calls are TRBV23-1 and TRBJ2-5; 7 bases agree with TRBD1. TRBV23-1 falls under the ORF class, with uncertain function. The CDR3 has 15 amino acids. Germline trimming cut 6 bases from V and 2 bases from J; bases unmatched to any gene: 9. DNA for the CDR3: TGCGCCAGCAGATCCGGGACAGAACATCAAGAGACCCAGTACTTC. It yields the protein CASRSGTEHQETQYF.

At least ten counts were recorded for this clonotype. The rearrangement links TRBV18 to TRBJ2-7; either TRBD1 or TRBD2 may supply D (5 bases each). Looked up from germline, CDR1 is KGHSH and CDR2 is LQKENI. CDR3 length: 13 residues. V was pared by 2 bases and J by 7 bases, with 12 bases between. CDR3 sequence reads: CASSPSDTREQYV. The CDR3 DNA reads TGTGCCAGCTCACCATCGGACACTAGGGAGCAGTACGTC.

There are many counts of this clonotype. V is TRBV6-5 and J is TRBJ1-6; D is perhaps TRBD1 (5 bases). Germline V CDR1 and CDR2: MNHEY, SVGAGI. The CDR3 extends over 14 amino acids. The ends were cut back, 5 bases at V and 4 bases at J, with 9 bases in the middle. CDR3 protein: CASSPDSYNSPLHF. Written as DNA, the CDR3 is TGTGCCAGCAGTCCTGACAGTTATAATTCACCCCTCCACTTT.

The CDR3 DNA reads as TGCAGGGCCCCCCCGGCGGGGCGCACAGATACGCAGTATTTT. This encodes CRAPPAGRTDTQYF. This chain uses TRBV20-1 with TRBJ2-3, with D maybe TRBD2 (6 bases). In germline, CDR1 is DFQATT, CDR2 SNEGSKA (reference sequence). CDR3 length equals 14 residues.

At least ten counts were recorded for this clonotype. V and J are TRBV7-3 and TRBJ2-2; no firm D call. CDR3 length: 17 amino acids. Germline assignment: CDR1 SGHTA and CDR2 FQGTGA. Trimming removed 2 bases from V and 0 bases from J, with 13 bases in between. CDR3 sequence: CASSLSRDVANTGELFF. The CDR3 nucleotides are TGTGCCAGCAGCTTATCCCGCGACGTCGCGAACACCGGGGAGCTGTTTTTT.

This clonotype occurred once. The germline gene is not matched at one end of the junction; a read error may be the cause. CDR3: CASRLGLAGGIRDTQYF. CDR3 nucleotides: TGTGCCAGCAGATTGGGACTAGCGGGGGGGATTCGGGATACGCAGTATTTT. The gene calls are TRBV5-5 and TRBJ2-3, with 16 bases fitting TRBD2. The germline V gene has CDR1 SGHKS and CDR2 YYEKEE (reference sequence). The CDR3 is 17 residues long.

This clonotype was counted many times. The rearrangement joins TRBV4-1 to TRBJ1-4, with D unclear. With 0 bases removed from V and 3 bases from J, the gap between germline ends came to 11 bases. The length of the CDR3 is 16 residues. CDR1 and CDR2 (germline): MGHRA, YSYEKL. The CDR3 bases are TGCGCCAGCAGCCAAGATCGAAGAGTGTCTAATGAAAAACTGTTTTTT. Amino acids: CASSQDRRVSNEKLFF.

This clonotype was seen ten or more times. The V call is TRBV28, the J call TRBJ2-7; possible D gene TRBD2, 6 bases. The CDR3 spans 13 residues. Between the trimmed V and J ends, which lost 11 bases and 0 bases, there was a span of 14 bases. Germline CDR1 reads MDHEN; CDR2 reads SYDVKM. The CDR3 is CAAWRDGSYEQYF. The DNA for the CDR3 is TGTGCCGCTTGGAGGGACGGCTCCTACGAGCAGTACTTC. Looking up the rest from reference TRBV28 and TRBJ2-7 gives the full variable domain: DVKVTQSSRYLVKRTGEKVFLECVQDMDHENMFWYRQDPGLGLRLIYFSYDVKMKEKGDIPEGYSVSREKKERFSLILESASTNQTSMYLCAAWRDGSYEQYFGPGTRLTVT.

This clonotype was picked up many times. The chain combines TRBV6-2 or TRBV6-3 with TRBJ1-2; D is possibly TRBD1 (6 bases). This CDR3 is 15 amino acids long. The ends were cut back, 5 bases at V and 3 bases at J, with 16 bases in the middle. Germline V CDR1 and CDR2: MNHEY, SVGEGT. CDR3 region: CASSEEEQGYYGYTF. DNA for the CDR3: TGTGCCAGCAGTGAAGAGGAACAGGGCTACTATGGCTACACCTTC.

This clonotype was detected many times. The chain joins TRBV7-2 to TRBJ2-5; no reliable D call. V was trimmed by 6 bases and J by 3 bases, leaving 11 bases between them. CDR1 SGHTA and CDR2 FQGNSA come from the germline V gene. The CDR3 has 13 residues. The CDR3 protein is CASRRLAEETQYF. The DNA for the CDR3 is TGTGCCAGCAGACGCTTAGCCGAAGAGACCCAGTACTTC.

This clonotype was recorded many times. This chain links TRBV7-3 with TRBJ2-2; the D call may be TRBD1 or TRBD2 (5 bases each). Trimming stripped 5 bases from V and 0 bases from J, with 13 bases between. The CDR3 spans 16 residues. Germline values: CDR1 SGHTA, CDR2 FQGTGA. CDR3 residues: CASSPTPGPNTGELFF. CDR3 nucleotides: TGTGCCAGCAGCCCTACCCCGGGGCCGAACACCGGGGAGCTGTTTTTT.

In this sample, this clonotype turned up many times. The chain has TRBV6-4 and TRBJ2-1; 11 bases align to TRBD2. CDR3 length: 14 amino acids. The J segment lost 7 bases and the V segment lost 6 bases, leaving 5 bases of the junction unmatched. Germline V CDR1 and CDR2: MRHNA, SNTAGT. The chain's CDR3 is CASSASGGRNEQFF. The DNA for the CDR3 is TGTGCCAGCAGCGCTAGCGGGGGGCGGAATGAGCAGTTCTTC.

This clonotype appeared many times. The V call is TRBV6-5, the J call TRBJ2-2; D may be TRBD1 (7 bases). Germline CDR1 and CDR2: MNHEY and SVGAGI. Trimming took off 5 bases at V and 4 bases at J, with 11 bases between the two ends. This CDR3 has 14 amino acids. Here the CDR3 reads CASSPGGTTGELFF. Written as DNA, the CDR3 is TGTGCCAGCAGTCCAGGGGGGACCACCGGGGAGCTGTTTTTT.

V is TRBV9 and J is TRBJ1-2; 9 bases fit TRBD1. The CDR3 contains 15 residues. Per germline, CDR1 SGDLS and CDR2 YYNGEE. V gave up 3 bases and J gave up 7 bases; unmatched junction bases: 10. The CDR3 DNA reads as TGTGCCAGCAGCGCCTCCGGGACAGGGTGGGGTGGCTACACCTTC. Its protein product is CASSASGTGWGGYTF.

This clonotype appeared a few times. The V and J genes are TRBV2 and TRBJ1-2; D is possibly TRBD1 (5 bases). V was trimmed by 2 bases and J by 12 bases, leaving 19 bases between them. Per the germline V gene, CDR1 is SNHLY and CDR2 is FYNNEI. This CDR3 region has 14 residues. CDR3 residues: CASSENQGTVLDTF. CDR3 DNA: TGTGCCAGCAGTGAAAACCAGGGAACTGTGCTGGACACCTTC.

This clonotype was observed many times. The chain has TRBV24-1 and TRBJ1-2; D not certain. This CDR3 spans 12 amino acids. V was pared by 1 base and J by 3 bases, with 2 bases between. Germline CDR1 KGHDR, CDR2 SFDVKD. The chain's CDR3 is CATSDFYYGYTF. Here the CDR3 DNA reads TGTGCCACCAGTGATTTTTACTATGGCTACACCTTC.

This clonotype occurred many times. The gene calls are TRBV7-9 and TRBJ2-2; D might be TRBD2 (5 bases). This CDR3 region has 13 residues. V lost 5 bases and J lost 7, with 11 bases in between. In germline, CDR1 is SEHNR, CDR2 FQNEAQ (reference sequence). CDR3 DNA sequence: TGTGCCAGCAGCGCCCGGGAATACGGGGAGCTGTTTTTT. Encoded protein: CASSAREYGELFF.

This clonotype was seen ten or more times. The J gene is TRBJ2-2, the V gene TRBV3-1, with D tentatively TRBD2 (6 bases). Germline V gene sequence: CDR1 LGHDT, CDR2 YNNKEL (reference sequence). Trimming took off 4 bases at V and 6 bases at J, with 15 bases between the two ends. The CDR3 sequence is 15 residues long. The CDR3 DNA is TGTGCCAGCAGCCCCTGGGGCGGGGACGCCGGGGAGCTGTTTTTT. Translation gives CASSPWGGDAGELFF.

This clonotype came up many times. This chain connects TRBV6-6 to TRBJ2-7; TRBD1 aligns across 8 bases. J lost 2 bases, V lost 9 bases, and 6 bases had no gene match. The CDR3 is 13 residues long. Germline V CDR1 and CDR2: MNHNY, SVGAGI (reference sequence). In DNA, the CDR3 is TGTGCCAGTGGGGGACAGGCAACCTACGAGCAGTACTTC. Amino acids: CASGGQATYEQYF.

The chain links TRBV2 to TRBJ2-3; no definite D call. The CDR3 extends over 12 amino acids. The germline V and J ends were trimmed by 1 base and 4 bases, with 3 bases remaining between them. The germline gives CDR1 SNHLY, CDR2 FYNNEI. The CDR3 spells CASSEVADTQYF. The CDR3 nucleotides are TGTGCCAGCAGTGAAGTGGCAGATACGCAGTATTTT.